The T cell receptor (beta chain) under discussion was sequenced for a study of tumor-infiltrating lymphocytes in primary liver carcinoma. Unsorted bulk tissue (roughly 17-32 mg) underwent RNA and DNA co-extraction. This clonotype was detected once. One end of the junction is discordant with germline, which a read error may explain. From approximately 450 ng total RNA, TCR beta cDNA was generated with a primer in the constant region. Modified slightly, ARM-PCR produced TCR beta libraries over three nested multiplex PCR rounds. Researchers ran the first two PCR rounds for approximately 9 cycles each with TRBV1-TRBV30 forward primers and a C-beta reverse primer. TCRdb ran MiXCR on the multiplex PCR reads and lists one entry per CDR3 protein. The sample lists more than 95,000 distinct CDR3 sequences, roughly 80% seen once, with approximately 20% in the top ten. Germline CDR1 SGHTA, CDR2 FQGNSA. CDR3 length: 12 residues.

The V gene is TRBV7-2, the J gene TRBJ2-1; no definite D call. Sequencing was done on a sample of liver tumor tissue from sampling region 3. The subset was: tumor region T3, left-lateral pole. The TCR sequence derives from a man aged 35-49 years with primary liver carcinoma and hepatitis B virus infection. The CDR3 loop reads CARSFPPYEQFF. The CDR3 nucleotides read TGTGCCAGGAGCTTTCCCCCCTATGAGCAGTTCTTC. The whole variable domain, filled in from reference TRBV7-2 and TRBJ2-1, reads GAGVSQSPSNKVTEKGKDVELRCDPISGHTALYWYRQSLGQGLEFLIYFQGNSAPDKSGLPSDRFSAERTGGSVSTLTIQRTQQEDSAVYLCARSFPPYEQFFGPGTRLTVL.